A selection of T cell receptor beta chains follows, all from one sample in a study of OX40 agonist ivuxolimab in advanced cancers. Produced via immunoSEQ multiplex PCR; TCRdb's table is partial and in-frame only. The table has 74,000 or so clones, over 80% seen once. Material: CD4+ or CD8+ T cells sorted from blood, obtained in a trial of the OX40 agonist ivuxolimab. Receptors were obtained from an adult with an advanced solid tumor such as melanoma, head and neck, liver or kidney cancer. Each CDR3 is given with its conserved first and last residue. The D gene is left open where the match is weak.

J gene,V gene,D gene,CDR3 protein
TRBJ1-4,TRBV27,.,CASSPAGANEKLFF
TRBJ2-1,TRBV5-1,.,CASSLAVGGRHNEQFF
TRBJ2-2,TRBV7-9,.,CASEPTGLHTGELFF
TRBJ1-2,TRBV4-1,TRBD1,CASSQGRQGTIYGYTF
TRBJ2-5,TRBV18,.,CASSPPERNQETQYF
TRBJ1-5,TRBV6-5,TRBD1,CASSLAGTEFNQPQHF
TRBJ2-5,TRBV2,.,CASSESGETQYF
TRBJ2-1,TRBV29-1,.,CSVEAPAYNEQFF
TRBJ2-3,TRBV25-1,.,CASSEGGSPDTQYF
TRBJ2-7,TRBV6-1,TRBD2,CASSEGTSGLIKQYF
TRBJ2-1,TRBV9,.,CASSVVSLPPYNEQFF
TRBJ2-3,TRBV20-1,.,CSASGGTQYF
TRBJ1-6,TRBV5-8,.,CATTDRSSYNSPLHF
TRBJ2-6,TRBV7-2,.,CASSFQSSGANVLTF
TRBJ2-7,TRBV6-1,.,CASKQTGTYEQYF
TRBJ2-5,TRBV30,.,CAWSVGGSETQYF
TRBJ1-2,TRBV5-1,.,CASSLGQQDYGYTF
TRBJ1-6,TRBV2,.,CASSEWQFNSPLHF
TRBJ2-2,TRBV18,.,CASSPPTSRQGGELFF
TRBJ2-1,TRBV9,.,CASSVASSYNEQFF
TRBJ1-1,TRBV4-1,TRBD1,CASSQGTGVTGLAFF
TRBJ2-6,TRBV9,.,CASSSQGSLANVLTF
TRBJ2-7,TRBV5-6,.,CASSSRILLSGEQYF
TRBJ2-1,TRBV28,.,CASSLGLAWNEQFF
TRBJ2-7,TRBV7-2,TRBD2,CASSLWGGLMGSYEQYF
TRBJ2-5,TRBV30,TRBD1,CAWSPQGATQYF
TRBJ2-7,TRBV9,TRBD1,CASSVGRGQIYEQYF
TRBJ2-3,TRBV19,TRBD2,CASKSGREAGIGTDTQYF
TRBJ2-1,TRBV9,TRBD2,CASSVAAGGSYNEQFF
TRBJ2-7,TRBV7-9,.,CASSLAQVSYEQYF
TRBJ2-7,TRBV27,TRBD2,CASSSLGRELQYF
TRBJ2-5,TRBV6-1,.,CASSASLRPETQYF
TRBJ2-7,TRBV6-6,.,CASSSGGGRLYEQYF
TRBJ1-1,TRBV5-6,.,CASSLEVTTEAFF
TRBJ2-1,TRBV5-1,.,CASSFPQGNEQFF
TRBJ2-1,TRBV13,.,CASSFRINSYNEQFF
TRBJ2-5,TRBV6-1,.,CASSETVFQETQYF
TRBJ2-2,TRBV19,.,CASGLSPNTGELFF
TRBJ2-7,TRBV19,.,CASRSGTYEQYF
TRBJ2-2,TRBV7-6,.,CASSLVSGDGELFF
TRBJ1-1,TRBV5-1,.,CASSPGHQNTEAFF